The 23 T cell receptor beta chains given below trace back to one sample, sequenced in a study of blood T cell repertoires in COVID-19. Sequenced by immunoSEQ multiplex PCR; TCRdb stores in-frame clones only, minus some. The table has over 350,000 clones, roughly 90% seen once; the top ten hold 0.97%. Sample: PBMCs or T cells enriched from blood (not recorded which). The receptors stem from a woman under 40 with acute COVID-19.

The V call is TRBV6-5, the J call TRBJ1-2; D is unresolved. This CDR3 region has 11 residues. In germline, CDR1 is MNHEY, CDR2 SVGAGI. The V and J ends lost 6 bases and 5 bases respectively, with 7 bases between them. CDR3 residues: CASSRFYGYTF. In nucleotides, the CDR3 is TGTGCCAGCAGCCGGTTTTATGGCTACACCTTC.

The V gene is TRBV4-2, the J gene TRBJ2-7, with D uncertain. From germline, CDR1 is LGHNA and CDR2 YNFKEQ. V lost 0 bases and J lost 0, with 9 bases in between. This CDR3 is built from 15 residues. CDR3 DNA sequence: TGTGCCAGCAGCCAAGAGGTCCACGGCTCCTACGAGCAGTACTTC. Residues: CASSQEVHGSYEQYF.

The V call is TRBV29-1, the J call TRBJ1-2; TRBD1 is a possible D gene (6 bases). From germline, CDR1 is SQVTM and CDR2 ANQGSEA. The CDR3 has 12 residues. Trimming removed 7 bases from V and 3 bases from J, with 12 bases in between. In nucleotides, the CDR3 is TGCAGCGACACTGCAGGGGACTATGGCTACACCTTC. It codes for CSDTAGDYGYTF.

The chain joins TRBV28 to TRBJ1-5; the D gene is possibly TRBD1 (5 bases). The V end was cut by 2 bases, the J end by 2 bases, with 13 bases between. This CDR3 region has 16 residues. From germline, CDR1 is MDHEN and CDR2 SYDVKM. Written as DNA, the CDR3 is TGTGCCAGCAGTTTAGCCCGCAGGGTTGGCAATCAGCCCCAGCATTTT. It is translated as CASSLARRVGNQPQHF. Supplemented by reference TRBV28 and TRBJ1-5, the full variable domain reads DVKVTQSSRYLVKRTGEKVFLECVQDMDHENMFWYRQDPGLGLRLIYFSYDVKMKEKGDIPEGYSVSREKKERFSLILESASTNQTSMYLCASSLARRVGNQPQHFGDGTRLSIL.

The genes are TRBV10-2 and TRBJ1-5; the D is unclear. Trimming pared 4 bases from V and 4 bases from J, leaving 11 bases between. Germline CDR1 and CDR2: WSHSY and SAAADI. This CDR3 comprises 14 residues. The CDR3 loop is CASSVQASNQPQHF. The CDR3 nucleotides are TGCGCCAGCAGTGTCCAGGCTTCTAATCAGCCCCAGCATTTT.

This sequence joins TRBV14 and TRBJ2-1, with D possibly matching TRBD2 (7 bases). The CDR3 is 16 residues long. Germline V gene data show CDR1 as SGHDN and CDR2 as FVKESK. V shed 1 base and J shed 6 bases, with 16 bases lying between them. The CDR3 sequence: CASSQGAGALGNEQFF. The DNA of the CDR3 is TGTGCCAGCAGCCAAGGTGCGGGGGCCTTAGGCAATGAGCAGTTCTTC.

The chain combines TRBV7-3 with TRBJ2-1; 7 bases are a match to TRBD1. The CDR3 is 15 amino acids. The V gene's germline CDR1 is SGHTA and CDR2 FQGTGA. J lost 12 bases, V lost 6 bases, and 17 bases had no gene match. DNA of the CDR3: TGTGCCAGCAGTTTGGCGGACAGGACCATAGATGGGCAGTTCTTC. It specifies CASSLADRTIDGQFF.

The chain employs TRBV7-3 and TRBJ1-1; possibly TRBD1 for D (6 bases). Trimming cost V 0 bases and J 3 bases, with 11 bases left between them. This CDR3 contains 15 residues. The germline CDR1 and CDR2 sequences are SGHTA and FQGTGA. In DNA form, the CDR3 reads TGTGCCAGCAGCTTAACTCCTGGGGGCTACACTGAAGCTTTCTTT. Amino acid sequence: CASSLTPGGYTEAFF.

The chain joins TRBV30 to TRBJ2-3; tentatively, D is TRBD2 (6 bases). Per the germline V gene, CDR1 is GTSNPN and CDR2 is SVGIG (reference sequence). The length of the CDR3 is 15 residues. V was cut by 0 bases and J by 2 bases, with 12 bases left in between. The CDR3 is CAWSVRGLTTDTQYF. CDR3 DNA sequence: TGTGCCTGGAGTGTACGGGGACTTACCACAGATACGCAGTATTTT.

At least ten counts were recorded for this clone. This chain connects TRBV5-1 to TRBJ1-3, with no clear D. Germline CDR1 reads SGHRS; CDR2 reads YFSETQ. The length of the CDR3 is 14 residues. V was shortened by 0 bases and J by 2 bases, with 6 bases between the two germline ends. The CDR3 region has the DNA TGCGCCAGCAGCTTGGAACAGCCTGGAAACACCATATATTTT. It yields the protein CASSLEQPGNTIYF.

V usage is TRBV5-8 and J usage is TRBJ2-5; 8 nucleotides line up with TRBD1. Losses at the gene ends were 0 bases for V and 5 bases for J; bases not matched to a gene: 9. Germline loops: CDR1 SGHTS, CDR2 YDEGEE. The CDR3 has 16 amino acids. DNA of the CDR3: TGTGCCAGCAGCTTGGGGACAGGGTTGAGTAGGGAGACCCAGTACTTC. Its protein is CASSLGTGLSRETQYF.

This rearrangement joins TRBV5-1 to TRBJ2-7; TRBD2 is a possible D gene (5 bases). Trimming pared 0 bases from V and 3 bases from J, leaving 7 bases between. This CDR3 is 13 amino acids long. The germline gives CDR1 SGHRS, CDR2 YFSETQ. In DNA, the CDR3 is TGCGCCAGCAGCTTGGTCGGGGTCTACGAGCAGTACTTC. Amino acids: CASSLVGVYEQYF.

The V call is TRBV18, the J call TRBJ2-5, with no clear D. V was pared by 2 bases and J by 6 bases, with 10 bases between. In germline, CDR1 is KGHSH, CDR2 LQKENI. CDR3 length equals 13 residues. DNA for the CDR3: TGTGCCAGCTCACCAGTAAGCATGCAGACCCAGTACTTC. Translating gives CASSPVSMQTQYF. The full variable domain, in which reference TRBV18 and TRBJ2-5 provide the parts outside the CDR3, is NAGVMQNPRHLVRRRGQEARLRCSPMKGHSHVYWYRQLPEEGLKFMVYLQKENIIDESGMPKERFSAEFPKEGPSILRIQQVVRGDSAAYFCASSPVSMQTQYFGPGTRLLVL.

CDR3 region: CASSQERREGYTF. CDR3 coding DNA: TGTGCCAGCAGCCAAGAGAGGAGGGAGGGCTACACCTTC. The chain uses TRBV3-1 (or the pseudogene TRBV3-2) and TRBJ1-2; no firm D call. This CDR3 contains 13 residues. Trimming took off 0 bases at V and 8 bases at J, with 10 bases between the two ends. CDR1 is LGHDT, CDR2 YNNKEL, per germline (reference sequence).

The CDR3 coding sequence is TGTGCCAGCAGTCCGTACACCGGGGAGCTGTTTTTT. Its protein product is CASSPYTGELFF. J is TRBJ2-2 and V is TRBV28; D ambiguous. In germline, CDR1 is MDHEN, CDR2 SYDVKM. This CDR3 has 12 amino acids. V was cut by 5 bases and J by 3 bases, with 4 bases left in between.

V and J are TRBV9 and TRBJ2-7; 7 bases match TRBD1. Germline assignment: CDR1 SGDLS and CDR2 YYNGEE. Losses at the gene ends were 5 bases for V and 1 base for J; bases not matched to a gene: 6. The CDR3 has 14 residues. This CDR3 reads CASSRGDSSYEQYF. CDR3 bases: TGTGCCAGCAGTCGTGGGGACAGTTCCTACGAGCAGTACTTC.

The chain links TRBV7-2 to TRBJ2-1; 10 bases agree with TRBD2. The V and J ends lost 2 bases and 9 bases, in that order; junction bases with no gene match: 4. CDR3 size: 14 residues. CDR1 and CDR2 (germline): SGHTA, FQGNSA. The CDR3 loop reads CASSLMASGGEQFF. The CDR3 region has the DNA TGTGCCAGCAGCTTAATGGCTAGCGGGGGTGAGCAGTTCTTC.

This clone occurred once. The CDR3 nucleotides read TGTGCCACCAGTGCCCAGCGGGGTACTGAAGCTTTCTTT. Translating it yields CATSAQRGTEAFF. The chain uses TRBV24-1 and TRBJ1-1, with D uncertain. V lost 5 bases, J lost 5 bases, and 11 bases lay in between. The germline V gene has CDR1 KGHDR and CDR2 SFDVKD. CDR3 length: 13 amino acids.

V usage is TRBV7-2 and J usage is TRBJ2-7; D gene ambiguous. This CDR3 has 13 amino acids. V dropped 3 bases and J dropped 2 bases, with 8 bases sitting between them. Germline V gene sequence: CDR1 SGHTA, CDR2 FQGNSA. The CDR3: CASSFTETYEQYF. The DNA for the CDR3 is TGTGCCAGCAGCTTCACGGAGACCTACGAGCAGTACTTC.

The chain employs TRBV24-1 and TRBJ1-4; 7 bases map to TRBD1. CDR3 size: 18 residues. Germline V gene sequence: CDR1 KGHDR, CDR2 SFDVKD. Unmatched junction bases numbered 14, after V lost 5 bases and J lost 3 bases. This CDR3 is CATSAPLARGRSNEKLFF. CDR3 bases: TGTGCCACCAGTGCCCCACTAGCCAGGGGGAGGTCTAATGAAAAACTGTTTTTT.

A remark on this clone: This sample includes further DNA sequences coding for the same CDR3. The J gene is TRBJ1-2, the V gene TRBV27; the match to TRBD1 covers 7 bases. The germline gives CDR1 MNHEY, CDR2 SMNVEV (reference sequence). Trimming cost V 2 bases and J 4 bases; bases outside gene matches: 1. The CDR3 has 13 residues. This CDR3 reads CASSLGTAYGYTF. The CDR3 DNA sequence: TGTGCCAGCAGTTTAGGGACAGCCTATGGCTACACCTTC.

This chain links TRBV7-9 with TRBJ2-5, with 10 positions matching TRBD1. The CDR3 has 14 residues. CDR1 and CDR2 from the germline V gene are SEHNR and FQNEAQ (reference sequence). The trim removed 4 bases at V and 3 bases at J, leaving 2 bases unmatched. For the CDR3, the DNA is TGTGCCAGCAGCTACGGGACAGGGGAAGAGACCCAGTACTTC. Translating it yields CASSYGTGEETQYF.

This clone is a singleton in its sample. The J gene is TRBJ2-7, the V gene TRBV24-1, with 8 bases identical to TRBD1. J lost 3 bases, V lost 3 bases, and 3 bases had no gene match. The CDR3 runs to 14 residues. CDR1 KGHDR and CDR2 SFDVKD come from the germline V gene. The CDR3 loop is CATSDGDRGYEQYF. The CDR3 nucleotides read TGTGCCACCAGTGATGGTGACAGGGGCTACGAGCAGTACTTC.